A single sample is the source of the 22 T cell receptor beta chains below, sequenced in a study of blood T cell repertoires in COVID-19. The table came from immunoSEQ multiplex PCR; TCRdb's copy has only in-frame clones and leaves some out. The sample lists approximately 150,000 clones; roughly 80% were seen once. Sequences were obtained from PBMCs or T cells enriched from blood (not recorded which). The receptors shown here come from a woman between 35 and 50 years old with acute COVID-19.

The rearrangement joins TRBV27 to TRBJ2-3; a weak D match, TRBD2 (5 bases). This CDR3 spans 14 amino acids. From germline, CDR1 is MNHEY and CDR2 SMNVEV (reference sequence). V dropped 7 bases and J dropped 0 bases, with 11 bases sitting between them. The CDR3 sequence: CASKQLGSTDTQYF. DNA of the CDR3: TGTGCCAGCAAACAACTAGGTAGCACAGATACGCAGTATTTT.

The chain links TRBV2 to TRBJ1-4; tentative D call: TRBD1 (6 bases). The V gene's germline CDR1 is SNHLY and CDR2 FYNNEI. Between the trimmed V and J ends, which lost 5 bases and 5 bases, there was a span of 18 bases. This CDR3 contains 16 residues. The CDR3 region is CASSRKPAGANEKLFF. In DNA form, the CDR3 reads TGTGCCAGCAGTCGAAAGCCGGCAGGGGCAAATGAAAAACTGTTTTTT.

The V gene is TRBV19, the J gene TRBJ2-1; the D gene is possibly TRBD2 (5 bases). Germline V CDR1 and CDR2: LNHDA, SQIVND (reference sequence). CDR3 length: 13 amino acids. The V and J ends lost 5 bases and 8 bases respectively, with 13 bases between them. CDR3 residues: CASSLGLRDEQFF. CDR3 DNA: TGTGCCAGTAGTCTTGGCTTGAGGGATGAGCAGTTCTTC.

The rearrangement links TRBV9 to TRBJ1-3; 9 bases are a match to TRBD1. Germline V CDR1 and CDR2: SGDLS, YYNGEE. The J segment lost 2 bases and the V segment lost 4 bases, leaving 4 bases of the junction unmatched. The CDR3 runs to 15 residues. The CDR3 sequence is CASSPRQGAGNTIYF. The CDR3 region has the DNA TGTGCCAGCAGCCCCCGACAGGGGGCTGGAAACACCATATATTTT.

In its sample, this clone was seen a few times. The chain combines TRBV5-1 with TRBJ1-4; the D is unclear. Trimming took 5 bases from V and 4 from J, leaving 9 bases between them. CDR3 length: 13 residues. CDR1 SGHRS and CDR2 YFSETQ come from the germline V gene. This CDR3 is CASRYLYNEKLFF. Written as DNA, the CDR3 is TGCGCCAGCAGATATCTTTATAATGAAAAACTGTTTTTT.

The rearrangement uses TRBV2 and TRBJ2-7; 8 nucleotides align to TRBD2. The CDR3 has 14 residues. V shed 6 bases and J 9 bases; nucleotides not matched to a gene: 13. Per germline, CDR1 SNHLY and CDR2 FYNNEI. The CDR3 DNA sequence: TGTGCCAGCAGGGCCCAACTAGCGGAGTACCTGCAGTACTTC. It codes for CASRAQLAEYLQYF. Drawing the rest from reference TRBV2 and TRBJ2-7, the complete variable domain is EPEVTQTPSHQVTQMGQEVILRCVPISNHLYFYWYRQILGQKVEFLVSFYNNEISEKSEIFDDQFSVERPDGSNFTLKIRSTKLEDSAMYFCASRAQLAEYLQYFGPGTRLTVT.

CDR3 DNA: TGTGCCAGCTCTCCGATCGACAGGGGGGTAGGCTACACCTTC. It is translated as CASSPIDRGVGYTF. The chain uses TRBV18 and TRBJ1-2; 9 nucleotides line up with TRBD1. Trimming took 6 bases from V and 8 from J; bases not matched to a gene: 10. The CDR3 has 14 amino acids. From germline, CDR1 is KGHSH and CDR2 LQKENI. Full variable domain (missing parts from reference TRBV18 and TRBJ1-2): NAGVMQNPRHLVRRRGQEARLRCSPMKGHSHVYWYRQLPEEGLKFMVYLQKENIIDESGMPKERFSAEFPKEGPSILRIQQVVRGDSAAYFCASSPIDRGVGYTFGSGTRLTVV.

This clone was found many times. The chain has TRBV5-1 and TRBJ1-3; D unclear. The CDR3 loop spans 16 amino acids. Germline loops: CDR1 SGHRS, CDR2 YFSETQ. V lost 2 bases and J 0 bases, leaving 12 bases between the germline ends. CDR3 sequence reads: CASSLDNGLSGNTIYF. DNA for the CDR3: TGCGCCAGCAGCTTAGACAATGGACTCTCTGGAAACACCATATATTTT.

V is TRBV5-1 and J is TRBJ2-3, with TRBD2 matching over 7 bases. J was trimmed by 2 bases and V by 0 bases; bases with no gene match: 15. Germline lookup yields CDR1 SGHRS and CDR2 YFSETQ. The CDR3 contains 19 residues. The chain's CDR3 is CASSLVKLAEHSVTDTQYF. The CDR3 region has the DNA TGCGCCAGCAGCTTGGTAAAGCTAGCGGAGCACTCAGTCACAGATACGCAGTATTTT.

The chain uses TRBV7-6 and TRBJ1-2, with D perhaps matching TRBD1 (5 bases). The CDR3 is 16 amino acids. The ends were cut back, 1 base at V and 5 bases at J, with 17 bases in the middle. Germline CDR1 SGHVS, CDR2 FNYEAQ. CDR3 residues: CASSLDPLGGAYGYTF. The CDR3 DNA sequence: TGTGCCAGCAGCTTAGATCCTCTCGGCGGGGCTTATGGCTACACCTTC.

This sequence joins TRBV11-2 and TRBJ2-3, with 9 bases aligning to TRBD2. CDR1 and CDR2 (germline): SGHAT, FQNNGV. V shed 5 bases and J 1 base; nucleotides not matched to a gene: 10. The CDR3 totals 17 residues. CDR3 DNA: TGTGCCAGCAGCCGGACCTTAGCGGGAGCGGGCACAGATACGCAGTATTTT. Its protein is CASSRTLAGAGTDTQYF.

The gene calls are TRBV19 and TRBJ2-5; the match to TRBD1 covers 9 bases. Germline loops: CDR1 LNHDA, CDR2 SQIVND (reference sequence). CDR3 length: 14 amino acids. V was pared by 5 bases and J by 2 bases, with 3 bases of the junction left unmatched. CDR3 amino acids: CASSVGTGQETQYF. CDR3 coding DNA: TGTGCCAGTAGTGTCGGGACAGGGCAAGAGACCCAGTACTTC.

This sequence joins TRBV24-1 and TRBJ2-1; D is perhaps TRBD2 (6 bases). Germline V gene data show CDR1 as KGHDR and CDR2 as SFDVKD. The CDR3 runs to 15 residues. V was clipped by 1 base and J by 5 bases, with 11 bases between them. The CDR3 region is CATSDFMGGNNEQFF. CDR3 nucleotide sequence: TGTGCCACCAGTGATTTTATGGGCGGGAACAATGAGCAGTTCTTC.

The chain couples TRBV3-1 (or the pseudogene TRBV3-2) to TRBJ1-3; D may be TRBD1 (5 bases). This CDR3 spans 17 amino acids. Germline V gives CDR1 LGHDT, CDR2 YNNKEL (reference sequence). Trimming cost V 1 base and J 0 bases, with 13 bases left between them. CDR3 residues: CASSQVWGDPSGNTIYF. The CDR3 DNA reads TGTGCCAGCAGCCAAGTATGGGGGGACCCCTCTGGAAACACCATATATTTT.

V gene TRBV19 combines with J gene TRBJ1-4, with D unclear. The CDR3 spans 14 residues. CDR1 and CDR2 from the germline V gene are LNHDA and SQIVND (reference sequence). V lost 8 bases, J lost 0 bases, and 10 bases lay in between. The chain's CDR3 is CASLEDSTNEKLFF. Here the CDR3 DNA reads TGTGCCAGTTTAGAGGACTCAACTAATGAAAAACTGTTTTTT.

There are a few counts of this clone. The chain carries TRBV2 and TRBJ1-1; 8 nucleotides agree with TRBD1. Germline V gene data show CDR1 as SNHLY and CDR2 as FYNNEI. The junction had 5 bases not matched to a gene; V was cut back by 5 bases and J by 0 bases. The length of the CDR3 is 15 residues. This chain's CDR3 is CASSSGQGMNTEAFF. CDR3 DNA sequence: TGTGCCAGCAGTTCCGGACAGGGAATGAACACTGAAGCTTTCTTT.

The V gene is TRBV19, the J gene TRBJ2-1, with 9 bases matching TRBD2. The CDR3 extends over 15 amino acids. Per germline, CDR1 LNHDA and CDR2 SQIVND (reference sequence). Here the CDR3 DNA reads TGTGCTACATCGCAGGTAGCGGGAGAGCACAATGAGCAGTTCTTC. Translating it yields CATSQVAGEHNEQFF.

This chain joins TRBV5-6 and TRBJ1-5; 10 nucleotides align to TRBD1. Germline V gene lookup returns CDR1 SGHDT and CDR2 YYEEEE. V was pared by 5 bases and J by 9 bases, with 11 bases of the junction left unmatched. CDR3 length: 15 amino acids. The CDR3 DNA is TGTGCCAGCAGTGGGACAGGGGTGCACGAAGGGCCCCAGCATTTT. It translates to CASSGTGVHEGPQHF.

V gene TRBV4-1 combines with J gene TRBJ1-2, with TRBD1 as a possible D gene (5 bases). V dropped 1 base and J dropped 10 bases, with 22 bases sitting between them. CDR3 length: 16 residues. The germline CDR1 and CDR2 sequences are MGHRA and YSYEKL. CDR3 sequence reads: CASSQVLSGARGDYTF. CDR3 bases: TGCGCCAGCAGCCAAGTGCTGTCCGGGGCCCGGGGGGACTACACCTTC.

In this sample, this clone turned up a few times. The CDR3 protein is CASSQQQGMFYGYTF. For the CDR3, the DNA is TGCGCCAGCAGCCAACAACAGGGGATGTTCTATGGCTACACCTTC. V and J are TRBV4-1 and TRBJ1-2; 7 nucleotides match TRBD1. The V gene end was trimmed by 2 bases and the J gene end by 4 bases; junction bases not matched to a gene: 7. This CDR3 comprises 15 residues. Germline CDR1 MGHRA, CDR2 YSYEKL.

The rearrangement links TRBV6-5 to TRBJ1-1; 10 bases agree with TRBD1. Trimming cost V 2 bases and J 6 bases; bases outside gene matches: 9. This CDR3 spans 16 amino acids. Germline V gives CDR1 MNHEY, CDR2 SVGAGI. CDR3 protein: CASSYGAGTGVAEAFF. Written as DNA, the CDR3 is TGTGCCAGCAGTTACGGAGCCGGGACAGGGGTAGCTGAAGCTTTCTTT.

In its sample, this clone was seen once. This chain connects TRBV4-1 to TRBJ2-3; 9 bases are shared with TRBD2. The CDR3 has 16 amino acids. V lost 1 base to trimming and J lost 4 bases; unmatched junction nucleotides: 6. CDR1 is MGHRA, CDR2 YSYEKL, per germline. The CDR3 loop is CASSQVIGTSPDTQYF. CDR3 sequence (DNA): TGCGCCAGCAGCCAAGTTATTGGGACTAGCCCAGATACGCAGTATTTT.